The clone carrying this T cell receptor beta chain has a count of ten or more. These data belong to a study of Graves' ophthalmopathy and Graves' hyperthyroidism. RNA transcripts yielded amplified TCR beta CDR3 regions. Second-round multiplex PCR came after a first-round RT-PCR that employed HTBI primers. TCRdb redid the calling of the multiplex PCR reads with MiXCR, one entry per CDR3 protein. The sample consists of 620,000 or so distinct CDR3 sequences, roughly 20% of them appearing once. Patients were excluded if they had other autoimmune diseases or uncontrolled infections, and likewise if pregnancy or lactation applied. PBMCs were density-gradient isolated from around 10 ml fresh blood. The TCR originated in a woman aged 18 to 35 with stable Graves' hyperthyroidism. Some clones in this sample may be carry-over from other donors' samples. The specimen was peripheral blood.

The CDR3 DNA is TGTGCCAGCAGCTTAGACAGGGGGCCTGGCTACACCTTC. Its translation: CASSLDRGPGYTF. V is TRBV11-2 and J is TRBJ1-2; 8 bases are a match to TRBD1. The CDR3 is 13 residues long. V trimming: 0 bases; J trimming: 7 bases; junction bases outside the gene matches: 1. Germline CDR1 SGHAT, CDR2 FQNNGV.